Sequencing of this TCR beta chain was carried out in a study of vaccination effects on CD4 cells after COVID-19 (dated 2022 in TCRdb). Broadly, across the study: Two doses of either the BNT162b2 or the mRNA-1273 mRNA SARS-CoV-2 vaccine were administered to participants. Cultures from other donors in the study were sequenced with the Oncomine TCR Beta short-read assay on an Illumina iSeq 100. The full study included some 10 COVID-19 convalescent patients and a handful of SARS-CoV-2-naive healthy vaccine recipients. In both COVID-19 convalescent patients and infection-naive vaccine recipients, the study compared SARS-CoV-2 spike-specific CD4+ TCR repertoires from before mRNA vaccination with those from after it. Points the paper makes about the study in general: The study was limited by a small number of convalescent patients, and early post-infection timepoints were lacking. Marked clonal contraction was observed in both infection-induced and vaccine-induced clones at late post-vaccination timepoints, consistent with waning T cell responses. Among healthy vaccine recipients, nearly all vaccine-induced clones were SARS-CoV-2 mono-reactive, and only 1 of 255 was cross-reactive with common cold coronaviruses.

Of note for this clone: The clone's antigen remains unknown. Per-base qualities were not stored, and no clone one base away is much larger.

CDR1 SGHTA and CDR2 FQGNSA were looked up in the germline V gene. V is pared back by 1 base and J by 4 bases, with 7 bases lying between the germline termini. The CDR3 numbers 13 residues from cysteine through phenylalanine. Only CDR3 DNA is held: 39 bases, read in frame from base 1. Receptor libraries were prepared by the immunoSEQ multiplex PCR assay. DNA from the cultured, isolated CD4+ T cells was subjected to TCR beta CDR3 sequencing. The source study handled its data this way. Non-productive TCR sequences were removed and reads were trimmed to the CDR3 region, keeping CDR3s of at least 7 amino acids. Antigen-specific clonotypes were identified with the MANAFEST web app by comparing expansion in peptide wells against reference cultures. For clones to be considered positive, expansion at FDR<0.05 versus reference and all other wells, an odds ratio above 5, and a frequency above 0.1% in two replicate wells were required. Cross-reactive clonotypes were defined as significantly expanded in SARS-CoV-2 spike wells and in at least one common cold coronavirus spike condition. CDR3 similarity was assessed by Levenshtein distance using the stringdist R package, and unrooted trees were constructed with ape in R 3.6.1. The immuneACCESS repertoire file appears here via TCRdb, limited to in-frame rearrangements. These files lack a portion of the clones; in checked studies, under half of the deficit traces to unresolved V genes, and the cause of the others is not known. V and J calls and clone size are those listed in that table; D and trimming were worked out from the DNA. The sample has about 65,000 clones on record, less than 85% of them singletons. Around 2.8% of the sample is in the top ten clones.

In the ViraFEST assay, PBMC were stimulated with viral peptide pools, and TCR sequencing was then used to find antigen-specific CD4+ T cell clonotypes based on their expansion. After about 9 days of culture, CD4+ T cells were isolated with the EasySep CD4+ T cell isolation kit. None of the healthy vaccine recipients had a prior SARS-CoV-2 infection, which was confirmed by nucleocapsid antibody tests that came back negative both before and after vaccination. Each well held 2 million to 2.5 million PBMC cultured in IMDM containing approximately 5.2% human AB serum, 8 to 10 IU/ml IL-2 and gentamicin, along with 10 ug/ml peptides. Half of the culture medium was replaced with fresh IL-2-containing medium on days 3 and 7. Unless otherwise noted, each peptide stimulation condition was cultured in triplicate wells. PBMC were separated from whole blood using Ficoll-Paque Plus gradient centrifugation and were then either cryopreserved at -140C or used fresh. The overlapping peptide pools covered the spike proteins of SARS-CoV-2 and of the common cold coronaviruses HCoV-NL63, HCoV-OC43 and HCoV-229E. The QIAamp micro DNA kit was used to extract genomic DNA from the cultured CD4+ T cells.

This chain is built from TRBV7-2 and TRBJ2-5, with the D gene uncertain. The receptor comes from a human donor who received a COVID-19 vaccine. This specimen was CD4+ T cells from PBMCs cultured with HCoV-NL63 spike peptides, taken before COVID-19 vaccination. This specimen's cell subset or site label, per the study, means: HCoV-NL63 spike overlapping peptide pool stimulation. The sequenced DNA is TGTGCCAGCAGCTTAGAGTTTGCAGAGACCCAGTACTTC. Its protein reads: CASSLEFAETQYF.